Following are 10 T cell receptor beta chains from one sample sequenced in a study of blood T cell repertoires in COVID-19. TCRdb keeps only in-frame clones here, not all; method: immunoSEQ multiplex PCR. The sample holds around 200,000 clones, approximately 88% seen once. Sequenced input: PBMCs or T cells enriched from blood (not recorded which). The source is a man between 18 and 35 years old with acute COVID-19.

In nucleotides, the CDR3 is TGTGCCAGCATTCGGACTAGCGGGAGCACCGGGGAGCTGTTTTTT. Residues: CASIRTSGSTGELFF. The chain carries TRBV6-5 and TRBJ2-2, with 13 nucleotides matching TRBD2. Germline CDR1 and CDR2: MNHEY and SVGAGI. V lost 7 bases to trimming and J lost 4 bases; unmatched junction nucleotides: 3. This CDR3 comprises 15 residues.

The V call is TRBV28, the J call TRBJ2-7, with 7 bases fitting TRBD2. The CDR3 extends over 17 amino acids. Germline V gene data show CDR1 as MDHEN and CDR2 as SYDVKM. V shed 10 bases and J 4 bases; nucleotides not matched to a gene: 22. The CDR3 nucleotides read TGTGCCATCTCATCTGGGGCTAGCGGTGAGCACATATACGAGCAGTACTTC. Translating gives CAISSGASGEHIYEQYF. Filled out from reference TRBV28 and TRBJ2-7, the complete variable domain reads DVKVTQSSRYLVKRTGEKVFLECVQDMDHENMFWYRQDPGLGLRLIYFSYDVKMKEKGDIPEGYSVSREKKERFSLILESASTNQTSMYLCAISSGASGEHIYEQYFGPGTRLTVT.

This chain links TRBV19 with TRBJ1-5; D is uncertain. The V gene's germline CDR1 is LNHDA and CDR2 SQIVND (reference sequence). Trimming stripped 5 bases from V and 0 bases from J, with 11 bases between. CDR3 length: 15 residues. CDR3 loop: CASSLQRNSNQPQHF. The CDR3 bases are TGTGCCAGTAGTTTACAGAGAAATAGCAATCAGCCCCAGCATTTT. The variable domain in full, with the rest retrieved from reference TRBV19 and TRBJ1-5, is DGGITQSPKYLFRKEGQNVTLSCEQNLNHDAMYWYRQDPGQGLRLIYYSQIVNDFQKGDIAEGYSVSREKKESFPLTVTSAQKNPTAFYLCASSLQRNSNQPQHFGDGTRLSIL.

The rearrangement links TRBV24-1 to TRBJ2-3; TRBD2 aligns across 10 bases. This CDR3 is 16 amino acids long. The V segment lost 12 bases and the J segment 6 bases; nucleotides outside the gene matches: 17. Germline values: CDR1 KGHDR, CDR2 SFDVKD. CDR3 bases: TGTGCCCCTAGCTACACGGGGACTAGCGCACACGATACGCAGTATTTT. This encodes CAPSYTGTSAHDTQYF.

The V call is TRBV29-1, the J call TRBJ1-3; a possible D gene is TRBD1 (6 bases). The germline gives CDR1 SQVTM, CDR2 ANQGSEA. V was shortened by 6 bases and J by 4 bases, with 10 bases between the two germline ends. CDR3 size: 12 residues. The CDR3 DNA reads as TGCAGCGTGTGGACAGAAGGAAACACCATATATTTT. This sequence encodes CSVWTEGNTIYF.

The V call is TRBV4-1, the J call TRBJ2-3, with D hard to call. CDR1 and CDR2 (germline): MGHRA, YSYEKL. The CDR3 loop spans 15 amino acids. V was cut by 1 base and J by 1 base, with 9 bases left in between. Here the CDR3 reads CASSQVDTGTDTQYF. For the CDR3, the DNA is TGCGCCAGCAGCCAAGTTGACACCGGCACAGATACGCAGTATTTT.

This clone was found a few times. The chain has TRBV6-4 and TRBJ1-5, with 8 bases that match TRBD1. This CDR3 has 17 amino acids. Looked up from germline, CDR1 is MRHNA and CDR2 is SNTAGT. After removal of 3 bases from V and 3 bases from J, the junction contained 10 bases not matched to a gene. CDR3 in amino acids: CASSEEKWTGNNQPQHF. For the CDR3, the DNA is TGTGCCAGCAGTGAGGAGAAATGGACAGGGAACAATCAGCCCCAGCATTTT.

J is TRBJ2-7 and V is TRBV6-5; TRBD1 might be the D (6 bases). Per germline, CDR1 MNHEY and CDR2 SVGAGI. The CDR3 extends over 15 amino acids. V lost 2 bases and J 1 base, leaving 12 bases between the germline ends. The CDR3 reads CASSYEAGESYEQYF. DNA for the CDR3: TGTGCCAGCAGTTACGAGGCAGGGGAGTCCTACGAGCAGTACTTC.

This clone was detected only a few times. CDR3 amino acids: CASRGQGAGAHEQYF. CDR3 in DNA: TGTGCCAGCAGGGGACAGGGGGCAGGGGCCCACGAGCAGTACTTC. This chain connects TRBV28 to TRBJ2-7, with 12 bases aligning to TRBD1. Germline assignment: CDR1 MDHEN and CDR2 SYDVKM. The CDR3 runs to 15 residues. After removal of 6 bases from V and 5 bases from J, the junction contained 8 bases not matched to a gene.

The chain uses TRBV28 and TRBJ2-7; unclear D gene. The germline CDR1 and CDR2 sequences are MDHEN and SYDVKM. The V end lost 3 bases, the J end lost 1 base, and 4 bases lay between the germline ends. This CDR3 spans 12 amino acids. Here the CDR3 DNA reads TGTGCCAGCAGTTTCGGGTCCTACGAGCAGTACTTC. Protein product: CASSFGSYEQYF.